This T cell receptor beta chain is from a study of OX40 agonist ivuxolimab in advanced cancers. About the full investigation: Ivuxolimab was a fully human IgG2 agonistic monoclonal antibody targeting the costimulatory receptor OX40 (CD134). A male proportion of roughly 80% and a mean age of 60 years, ranging from roughly 23 to 80, were recorded for the dose-escalation cohort. The paper reports the monotherapy dose-escalation portion (N of about 47 patients) of the phase I ivuxolimab trial. Intravenous ivuxolimab was administered to patients every 2 weeks at six dose levels: 0.01, 0.1, 0.3, 1.5, 3 and 10 mg/kg. Among the roughly 54 dose-escalation patients, 19 had hepatocellular carcinoma, roughly 15 melanoma, 9 renal cell carcinoma and 9 head and neck cancer. Partial responses occurred in three dose-escalation patients: two with cutaneous melanoma and one with hepatocellular carcinoma. Patients were allowed to have had prior anti-PD-1, anti-PD-L1 or anti-CTLA-4 therapy, and 40% to 45% of the dose-escalation patients had previously received checkpoint inhibitors. Peripheral TCRbeta sequencing aimed to test whether ivuxolimab altered TCR sequence diversity and caused clonal T-cell expansion. What the research found in general, with its limitations: At doses from 0.1 to 3.0 mg/kg, clonal expansion was seen in both CD4+ and CD8+ blood T cells between baseline and week 6. The antigen specificity of the peripheral T cells that underwent clonal expansion was not determined. Low levels of normalized T-cell clonal expansion were also seen in some nonresponding patients. Partial responders in the 0.1-3.0 mg/kg groups had among the lowest normalized peripheral clonal expansion, especially among CD8+ T cells. On average, CD8+ T cells showed more expanded clones than CD4+ T cells after ivuxolimab.

A remark on this clone: This receptor's antigen is unknown. Base qualities are not provided; no much larger clone lies one nucleotide away.

Patients with a history of autoimmune disease or receiving systemic immunosuppression were excluded from the trial. Peripheral blood for TCR sequencing was drawn from every dose cohort at baseline, at cycle 4 day 1 and at cycle 7 day 1. Samples came from an open-label, multicenter, first-in-human phase I dose-escalation trial of ivuxolimab. Adults with locally advanced or metastatic melanoma, renal cell, hepatocellular, or head and neck squamous cell carcinoma were enrolled in the trial. Before TCR sequencing, CD4+ T cells and CD8+ T cells were sorted from peripheral blood as separate populations. To sequence the TCRbeta CDR3 region, genomic DNA was isolated from the sorted cells. The immunoSEQ Assay was used for sequencing of TCRbeta CDR3 regions. TCRdb's version of the immuneACCESS table is confined to in-frame rearrangements and falls short of the full clone set. An unresolved V gene accounts for under half of the shortfall where checked; the remainder is of unknown origin. The sample has fewer than 85,000 clones on record, 75% to 85% of them singletons. 7% to 9.5% of the sample rests with the top ten.

V lost 0 bases and J lost 2 bases, and the count of bases not matched to a germline gene is 12. The CDR3 numbers 17 residues from cysteine through phenylalanine. CDR3 DNA is the only sequence kept; it has 51 bases, read in frame from the first base. CDR1 and CDR2 (GTSNPN, SVGIG) derive from the germline V gene (reference sequence). This clonotype was obtained from an adult with an advanced solid tumor such as melanoma, head and neck, liver or kidney cancer. Recombination connected TRBV30 to TRBJ2-7, with 8 junctional bases fitting TRBD2. Here the sequenced sample was CD4+ or CD8+ T cells sorted from blood, taken in a trial of the OX40 agonist ivuxolimab. The CDR3 protein sequence reads: CAWSVLTGGGSPYEQYF. The DNA reads as follows: TGTGCCTGGAGTGTACTCACGGGCGGGGGGAGTCCCTACGAGCAGTACTTC.